Listed here is a single T cell receptor (beta chain). Germline CDR1 is MNHEY and CDR2 is SVGAGI. Germline trimming cut 0 bases from V and 6 bases from J; bases unmatched to any gene: 5. This CDR3 spans 15 amino acids. This entry is derived from a study of T cell changes during pregnancy in multiple sclerosis. Libraries were prepared by immunoSEQ multiplex PCR; TCRdb keeps only in-frame clonotypes and omits some of them. The table includes more than 20,000 clones, 80% to 95% detected once. The V gene is TRBV6-5, the J gene TRBJ2-1; 7 positions agree with TRBD2. This receptor was obtained from a female donor with multiple sclerosis, enrolled in a pregnancy study. Source: CD8+ T cells from peripheral blood mononuclear cells, taken in the third trimester of pregnancy. DNA of the CDR3: TGTGCCAGCAGTTACTCGCGGGGGATTCGCAATGAGCAGTTCTTC. Its protein product is CASSYSRGIRNEQFF.